What follows are 32 T cell receptor beta chains derived from one specimen sequenced in a study of blood T cell repertoires in COVID-19. Using immunoSEQ multiplex PCR, the repertoire was profiled, and TCRdb retains in-frame clones only, with some absent. This table holds nearly 350,000 clones, around 87% found once. Sequencing was carried out using peripheral blood. Source of these receptors: a woman in her fifties or sixties with COVID-19, enrolled during active disease.

The gene calls are TRBV7-9 and TRBJ2-1; 8 bases align to TRBD2. Unmatched junction bases numbered 15, after V lost 8 bases and J lost 6 bases. CDR3 length equals 16 residues. The germline V gene encodes CDR1 SEHNR and CDR2 FQNEAQ (reference sequence). The DNA for the CDR3 is TGTGCCAGCCACCTGGTCCGCGGGAGGCTCGGCAATGAGCAGTTCTTC. It codes for CASHLVRGRLGNEQFF.

V is TRBV18 and J is TRBJ2-1, with 14 bases identical to TRBD2. After removal of 6 bases from V and 4 bases from J, the junction contained 2 bases not matched to a gene. The CDR3 covers 15 residues. Per germline, CDR1 KGHSH and CDR2 LQKENI. CDR3 amino acids: CASSGLAGVYNEQFF. CDR3 bases: TGTGCCAGCTCGGGACTAGCGGGAGTTTACAATGAGCAGTTCTTC.

This sequence joins TRBV7-2 and TRBJ2-2, with 8 bases identical to TRBD2. Germline V gene sequence: CDR1 SGHTA, CDR2 FQGNSA. The CDR3 runs to 17 residues. The V segment lost 5 bases and the J segment 3 bases; nucleotides outside the gene matches: 11. The CDR3 nucleotides are TGTGCCAGCAGCCCATCGGGGCTAGCGGGTTACACCGGGGAGCTGTTTTTT. This sequence encodes CASSPSGLAGYTGELFF.

The chain carries TRBV19 and TRBJ2-5; no reliable D call. V was shortened by 4 bases and J by 4 bases, with 22 bases between the two germline ends. This CDR3 contains 17 residues. Germline CDR1 reads LNHDA; CDR2 reads SQIVND (reference sequence). The CDR3 sequence is CASSKPGSPSNGETQYF. DNA of the CDR3: TGTGCCAGTAGTAAGCCCGGGTCTCCCTCCAACGGAGAGACCCAGTACTTC.

The chain combines TRBV2 with TRBJ1-2; no definite D call. The ends were cut back, 6 bases at V and 2 bases at J, with 7 bases in the middle. This CDR3 has 12 amino acids. Per germline, CDR1 SNHLY and CDR2 FYNNEI. CDR3 protein: CASSVQNYGYTF. Written as DNA, the CDR3 is TGTGCCAGCAGCGTGCAGAACTATGGCTACACCTTC.

This clone occurred once. The gene calls are TRBV7-2 and TRBJ2-5; D is perhaps TRBD2 (6 bases). This CDR3 is 13 amino acids long. Germline values: CDR1 SGHTA, CDR2 FQGNSA. The ends were cut back, 5 bases at V and 7 bases at J, with 14 bases in the middle. The DNA of the CDR3 is TGTGCCAGCAGCACGGGACTCTTTGCGACCCAGTACTTC. Protein: CASSTGLFATQYF.

In this sample, this clone turned up a few times. The chain is built from TRBV30 and TRBJ2-2, with 11 bases identical to TRBD2. Germline trimming cut 0 bases from V and 5 bases from J; bases unmatched to any gene: 2. The V gene's germline CDR1 is GTSNPN and CDR2 SVGIG (reference sequence). The CDR3 runs to 15 residues. CDR3 sequence: CAWSVRLAGTGELFF. The CDR3 DNA is TGTGCCTGGAGTGTACGACTAGCGGGAACCGGGGAGCTGTTTTTT.

This clone has a handful of counts. V is TRBV19 and J is TRBJ1-3; D possibly corresponds to TRBD1 (6 bases). Germline lookup yields CDR1 LNHDA and CDR2 SQIVND (reference sequence). The CDR3 runs 14 residues. V was trimmed by 5 bases and J by 0 bases, leaving 8 bases between them. CDR3 in amino acids: CASSGQNSGNTIYF. For the CDR3, the DNA is TGTGCCAGTAGTGGACAGAACTCTGGAAACACCATATATTTT. The whole variable domain, remainder taken from reference TRBV19 and TRBJ1-3, is DGGITQSPKYLFRKEGQNVTLSCEQNLNHDAMYWYRQDPGQGLRLIYYSQIVNDFQKGDIAEGYSVSREKKESFPLTVTSAQKNPTAFYLCASSGQNSGNTIYFGEGSWLTVV.

The chain recombines TRBV24-1 with TRBJ1-2, with TRBD1 identical over 10 bases. The junction had 8 bases not matched to a gene; V was cut back by 3 bases and J by 8 bases. Germline CDR1 is KGHDR and CDR2 is SFDVKD. The CDR3 runs to 15 residues. CDR3 in amino acids: CATSDTRQGAPGYTF. As DNA, the CDR3 is TGTGCCACCAGTGATACGCGACAGGGGGCGCCGGGCTACACCTTC.

The V call is TRBV12-3 or TRBV12-4, the J call TRBJ1-4, with no clear D. V lost 2 bases to trimming and J lost 10 bases, with 8 bases between them. The CDR3 consists of 12 residues. CDR3: CASSLQVAKLFF. CDR3 sequence (DNA): TGTGCCAGCAGTTTACAAGTGGCAAAACTGTTTTTT.

V gene TRBV7-6 combines with J gene TRBJ2-7; D uncertain. From germline, CDR1 is SGHVS and CDR2 FNYEAQ. Between the trimmed V and J ends, which lost 0 bases and 5 bases, there was a span of 8 bases. The CDR3 extends over 13 amino acids. The CDR3 loop reads CASSLARSHEQYF. The CDR3 DNA sequence: TGTGCCAGCAGCTTAGCGCGATCCCACGAGCAGTACTTC.

The V call is TRBV3-1 (or the pseudogene TRBV3-2), the J call TRBJ1-3; perhaps TRBD1 as D (6 bases). Germline assignment: CDR1 LGHDT and CDR2 YNNKEL (reference sequence). Trimming shortened V by 6 bases and J by 3 bases, and 12 bases separated the two germline ends. This CDR3 has 14 amino acids. The CDR3 loop reads CASRQGLGGNTIYF. CDR3 nucleotides: TGTGCCAGCAGACAGGGTCTCGGTGGAAACACCATATATTTT.

Here the CDR3 DNA reads TGTGCCAGCAGCCAAGGGGGAAAAAGGGTGGGGAGCACTGAAGCTTTCTTT. Translating it yields CASSQGGKRVGSTEAFF. This rearrangement joins TRBV3-1 (or the pseudogene TRBV3-2) to TRBJ1-1; no firm D call. V lost 1 base, J lost 4 bases, and 19 bases lay in between. Germline CDR1 reads LGHDT; CDR2 reads YNNKEL (reference sequence). The CDR3 has 17 amino acids.

The chain links TRBV30 to TRBJ2-5; no firm D call. V was trimmed by 3 bases and J by 4 bases, leaving 6 bases between them. The CDR3 spans 11 residues. The germline gives CDR1 GTSNPN, CDR2 SVGIG (reference sequence). The CDR3 coding sequence is TGTGCCTGGAGCAAGAGAGAGACCCAGTACTTC. The encoded protein is CAWSKRETQYF.

CDR3 in amino acids: CAWSRLANSYEQYF. DNA of the CDR3: TGTGCCTGGAGCCGACTAGCTAACTCCTACGAGCAGTACTTC. The rearrangement joins TRBV30 to TRBJ2-7; 7 nucleotides align to TRBD2. The germline CDR1 and CDR2 sequences are GTSNPN and SVGIG (reference sequence). V gave up 3 bases and J gave up 0 bases; unmatched junction bases: 5. CDR3 length equals 14 residues.

The rearrangement joins TRBV4-1 to TRBJ2-5; D is undetermined. CDR1 MGHRA and CDR2 YSYEKL come from the germline V gene. Trimming removed 1 base from V and 5 bases from J, with 11 bases in between. The CDR3 length is 14 residues. DNA for the CDR3: TGCGCCAGCAGCCAAGGTGTGGGCTGGGAGACCCAGTACTTC. It yields the protein CASSQGVGWETQYF.

The rearrangement joins TRBV13 to TRBJ2-2; 9 nucleotides line up with TRBD2. The CDR3 is 17 amino acids. V was pared by 1 base and J by 5 bases, with 8 bases of the junction left unmatched. Germline V gene sequence: CDR1 PRHDT, CDR2 FYEKMQ (reference sequence). The CDR3 region is CASSLASGNPRTGELFF. In DNA form, the CDR3 reads TGTGCCAGCAGCTTAGCTAGCGGGAACCCTAGGACCGGGGAGCTGTTTTTT.

The chain recombines TRBV6-4 with TRBJ2-3, with 9 bases matching TRBD1. The V gene's germline CDR1 is MRHNA and CDR2 SNTAGT. The CDR3 contains 15 residues. The V segment lost 3 bases and the J segment 2 bases; nucleotides outside the gene matches: 3. The CDR3, as DNA: TGTGCCAGCAGTGAGGGACAGGGAGACACAGATACGCAGTATTTT. Translating gives CASSEGQGDTDTQYF.

This chain links TRBV5-1 with TRBJ2-5; 7 bases match TRBD1. CDR1 and CDR2 (germline): SGHRS, YFSETQ. Unmatched junction bases numbered 6, after V lost 4 bases and J lost 0 bases. The CDR3 has 15 residues. The CDR3 is CASSLKTGYQETQYF. CDR3 DNA: TGCGCCAGCAGCCTAAAGACAGGGTACCAAGAGACCCAGTACTTC.

V and J are TRBV29-1 and TRBJ1-3; 9 nucleotides align to TRBD1. V was pared by 7 bases and J by 2 bases, with 6 bases of the junction left unmatched. Germline values: CDR1 SQVTM, CDR2 ANQGSEA. The CDR3 is made up of 14 amino acids. Here the CDR3 DNA reads TGCAGCGCTATGACAGGGGGAACTGGAAACACCATATATTTT. Its protein is CSAMTGGTGNTIYF. The full variable domain, with the rest looked up from reference TRBV29-1 and TRBJ1-3, is SAVISQKPSRDICQRGTSLTIQCQVDSQVTMMFWYRQQPGQSLTLIATANQGSEATYESGFVIDKFPISRPNLTFSTLTVSNMSPEDSSIYLCSAMTGGTGNTIYFGEGSWLTVV.

This clone has a single count. V usage is TRBV5-1 and J usage is TRBJ2-7; a possible D gene is TRBD1 (5 bases). From germline, CDR1 is SGHRS and CDR2 YFSETQ. V lost 1 base, J lost 1 base, and 12 bases lay in between. CDR3 length equals 15 residues. CDR3 loop: CASSLILAGSYEQYF. The CDR3 DNA reads as TGCGCCAGCAGCTTGATACTGGCAGGGTCCTACGAGCAGTACTTC.

The chain has TRBV19 and TRBJ2-3; D is undetermined. Trimming pared 9 bases from V and 6 bases from J, leaving 16 bases between. The germline CDR1 and CDR2 sequences are LNHDA and SQIVND (reference sequence). The CDR3 sequence is 13 residues long. CDR3 sequence (DNA): TGTGCCAGCAATAGCCCAACCTCTGATACGCAGTATTTT. As protein: CASNSPTSDTQYF.

With respect to this clone: The junction and the germline gene differ at one end; a read error may be behind it. The chain combines TRBV18 with TRBJ1-4; D is ambiguous. The length of the CDR3 is 12 residues. CDR1 is KGHSH and CDR2 is LQKENI in the germline V gene. CDR3 bases: TGTGCCAGCTCACCAACTGATGAAAAACTGTTTTTT. This encodes CASSPTDEKLFF.

The chain has TRBV12-3 or TRBV12-4 and TRBJ1-2, with a weak D call TRBD1 (5 bases). Trimming left V 3 bases short and J 3 bases short, with 8 bases between. This CDR3 spans 13 amino acids. CDR3 residues: CASSFSGDYGYTF. The CDR3 DNA reads as TGTGCCAGCAGTTTTTCGGGGGACTATGGCTACACCTTC.

The chain uses TRBV2 and TRBJ1-2, with D unresolved. V was pared by 4 bases and J by 7 bases, with 16 bases between. The length of the CDR3 is 14 residues. Germline-derived CDR1 and CDR2 are SNHLY and FYNNEI. The CDR3 loop reads CASSGLEGYVGYTF. For the CDR3, the DNA is TGTGCCAGCAGTGGGCTGGAGGGCTATGTTGGCTACACCTTC.

V is TRBV6-6 and J is TRBJ2-3; D is ambiguous. The germline CDR1 and CDR2 sequences are MNHNY and SVGAGI (reference sequence). Trimming removed 3 bases at V and 6 bases at J, with 10 bases between. This CDR3 is 13 amino acids long. CDR3 nucleotide sequence: TGTGCCAGCAGTTATTACTTCTCTGATACGCAGTATTTT. Its protein product is CASSYYFSDTQYF.

This clone has just a few counts. The CDR3 spells CASSGGGKGSLYEQYF. CDR3 DNA: TGTGCCAGCTCGGGTGGAGGGAAAGGGTCCCTATACGAGCAGTACTTC. This chain links TRBV18 with TRBJ2-7, with D possibly matching TRBD2 (6 bases). V lost 6 bases, J lost 4 bases, and 22 bases lay in between. The germline CDR1 and CDR2 sequences are KGHSH and LQKENI. The CDR3 covers 16 residues.

This clone has just one count. The chain couples TRBV7-2 to TRBJ2-1, with TRBD2 matching 13 bases. Trimming at V came to 1 base and at J to 15 bases, leaving 6 bases not matched to a gene. The CDR3 runs 14 residues. Looked up from germline, CDR1 is SGHTA and CDR2 is FQGNSA. The CDR3 here is CASSLVLAGGPRFF. The CDR3 nucleotides are TGTGCCAGCAGCTTAGTACTAGCGGGAGGGCCGCGGTTCTTC.

V usage is TRBV5-6 and J usage is TRBJ2-7; D is undetermined. The germline gives CDR1 SGHDT, CDR2 YYEEEE. This CDR3 has 13 amino acids. With 2 bases removed from V and 1 base from J, the gap between germline ends came to 7 bases. Written as DNA, the CDR3 is TGTGCCAGCAGCTTAAGCCCTTCCTACGAGCAGTACTTC. Translation: CASSLSPSYEQYF.

The gene calls are TRBV4-1 and TRBJ2-1; 8 bases line up with TRBD2. CDR1 is MGHRA and CDR2 is YSYEKL in the germline V gene. There are 15 residues in the CDR3. V trimming: 4 bases; J trimming: 5 bases; junction bases outside the gene matches: 7. The CDR3 loop is CASSPRREGHNEQFF. CDR3 nucleotide sequence: TGCGCCAGCAGCCCTCGACGGGAGGGCCACAATGAGCAGTTCTTC.

The J gene is TRBJ1-2, the V gene TRBV10-1; no reliable D call. The germline V gene has CDR1 WNHNN and CDR2 SYGVQD (reference sequence). V lost 2 bases and J lost 1, with 8 bases in between. This CDR3 is 14 amino acids long. CDR3 sequence (DNA): TGCGCCAGCAGTGAGGCAGGAAGTAACTATGGCTACACCTTC. Translated: CASSEAGSNYGYTF.

V usage is TRBV2 and J usage is TRBJ2-3, with D hard to call. Trimming removed 4 bases at V and 6 bases at J, with 11 bases between. The CDR3 is made up of 13 amino acids. The germline CDR1 and CDR2 sequences are SNHLY and FYNNEI. The CDR3 DNA follows: TGTGCCAGCAGTGTAATTCTGTCTGATACGCAGTATTTT. Translated: CASSVILSDTQYF.